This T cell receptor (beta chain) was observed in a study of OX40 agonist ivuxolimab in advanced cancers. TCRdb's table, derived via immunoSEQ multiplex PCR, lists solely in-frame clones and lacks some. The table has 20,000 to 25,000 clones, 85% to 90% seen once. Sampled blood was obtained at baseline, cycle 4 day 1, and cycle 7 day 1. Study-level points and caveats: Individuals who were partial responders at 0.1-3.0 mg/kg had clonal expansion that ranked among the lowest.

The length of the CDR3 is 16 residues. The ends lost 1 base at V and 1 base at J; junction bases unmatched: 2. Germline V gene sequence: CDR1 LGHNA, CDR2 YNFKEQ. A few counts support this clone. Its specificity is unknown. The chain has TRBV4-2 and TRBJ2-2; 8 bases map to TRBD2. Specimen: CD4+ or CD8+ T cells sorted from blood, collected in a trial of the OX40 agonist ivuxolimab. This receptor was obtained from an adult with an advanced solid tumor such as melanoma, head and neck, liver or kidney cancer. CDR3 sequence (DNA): TGTGCCAGCAGCCAAGTTCTAGCGGGGAACACCGGGGAGCTGTTTTTT. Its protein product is CASSQVLAGNTGELFF.